This is a list of T cell receptor beta chains from one sample in a study of blood T cell repertoires in COVID-19. Profiling relied on immunoSEQ multiplex PCR, and the TCRdb table lists in-frame clones only, not all of them. The table shows about 260,000 clones, with 70% to 90% occurring only once. Material for sequencing was peripheral blood. The origin of the receptors is a man aged 18 to 29 with active or convalescent COVID-19. Each CDR3 is given with its conserved first and last residue. A D gene is named only where the DNA matches it firmly. Expanded clones are given a class, and other clones once, few, many or no size at all.

CDR3 length	D gene	clone size	V gene	J gene	CDR3 protein	CDR3 DNA
15	TRBD1	NA	TRBV6-4	TRBJ1-2	CASRPGQGTFYGYTF	TGTGCCAGCAGACCGGGACAGGGAACCTTCTATGGCTACACCTTC
11	TRBD1	NA	TRBV30	TRBJ2-7	CAWRTGHEQYF	TGTGCCTGGAGGACAGGGCACGAGCAGTACTTC
15	TRBD1	once	TRBV2	TRBJ1-2	CASIGTGGADYGYTF	TGTGCCAGCATCGGTACAGGGGGCGCGGATTATGGCTACACCTTC
13	NA	NA	TRBV6-5	TRBJ2-7	CASSILSSYEQYF	TGTGCCAGCAGCATATTGAGCTCCTACGAGCAGTACTTC
13	NA	NA	TRBV28	TRBJ2-2	CASSLSTTGELFF	TGTGCCAGCAGTTTAAGCACCACCGGGGAGCTGTTTTTT
12	NA	NA	TRBV28	TRBJ1-4	CASSFSGEKLFF	TGTGCCAGCAGTTTTTCGGGGGAAAAACTGTTTTTT
14	NA	once	TRBV4-2	TRBJ2-5	CASSQDRGYETQYF	TGTGCCAGCAGCCAAGACAGGGGATATGAGACCCAGTACTTC
14	TRBD1	NA	TRBV5-4	TRBJ2-2	CASSLRQGYGELFF	TGTGCCAGCAGCTTGCGACAGGGGTATGGGGAGCTGTTTTTT
14	NA	NA	TRBV24-1	TRBJ2-5	CATSDAGRQETQYF	TGTGCCACCAGTGACGCCGGGAGACAAGAGACCCAGTACTTC
14	NA	NA	TRBV2	TRBJ1-5	CASQRDYSNQPQHF	TGTGCCAGCCAGAGGGACTATAGCAATCAGCCCCAGCATTTT
16	TRBD2	NA	TRBV5-1	TRBJ2-7	CASSLFSGTSRVEQYF	TGCGCCAGCAGCTTGTTTTCGGGGACTAGTCGGGTCGAGCAGTACTTC
14	NA	NA	TRBV30	TRBJ2-5	CAWIPDRLWETQYF	TGTGCCTGGATCCCGGACAGACTCTGGGAGACCCAGTACTTC
13	NA	NA	TRBV19	TRBJ2-1	CASSIPSRGEQFF	TGTGCCAGTAGTATTCCTAGTCGTGGGGAGCAGTTCTTC
14	NA	NA	TRBV11-2	TRBJ1-1	CASSSLSGNTEAFF	TGTGCCAGCAGCTCCCTATCAGGGAACACTGAAGCTTTCTTT
12	NA	NA	TRBV4-1	TRBJ2-7	CASTSGGHEQYF	TGCGCCAGTACTTCAGGGGGGCACGAGCAGTACTTC
18	TRBD2	NA	TRBV6-6	TRBJ2-2	CASSPPTSGVLVSGELFF	TGTGCCAGCAGTCCCCCGACTAGCGGGGTATTGGTCTCCGGGGAGCTGTTTTTT
15	TRBD1	NA	TRBV7-9	TRBJ2-7	CASSRTGGAGYEQYF	TGTGCCAGCAGCCGAACAGGGGGCGCTGGCTACGAGCAGTACTTC
15	TRBD1	many	TRBV5-1	TRBJ1-2	CASSPSMGQGPGYTF	TGCGCCAGCAGCCCTTCGATGGGACAGGGACCCGGCTACACCTTC
14	TRBD2	NA	TRBV30	TRBJ2-5	CAWGGTNGGETQYF	TGTGCCTGGGGAGGGACTAACGGGGGAGAGACCCAGTACTTC
13	NA	NA	TRBV3-1/TRBV3-2	TRBJ1-1	CASSQSETPSAFF	TGTGCCAGCAGCCAATCTGAGACACCCTCAGCTTTCTTT
16	NA	few	TRBV7-8	TRBJ2-7	CASSLALQGLSYEQYF	TGTGCCAGCAGCTTAGCGCTCCAGGGTTTGTCCTACGAGCAGTACTTC
14	NA	few	TRBV6-6	TRBJ1-5	CASSYGGGNQPQHF	TGTGCCAGCAGTTATGGGGGGGGCAATCAGCCCCAGCATTTT
12	NA	NA	TRBV19	TRBJ1-1	CASSIGVSEAFF	TGTGCCAGTAGTATAGGTGTATCTGAAGCTTTCTTT
16	TRBD2	NA	TRBV18	TRBJ2-6	CASSPSGRAGANVLTF	TGTGCCAGCTCTCCTAGCGGGAGGGCTGGGGCCAACGTCCTGACTTTC
13	TRBD2	NA	TRBV28	TRBJ2-7	CASRGGFPTEQYF	TGTGCCAGTCGCGGGGGATTCCCTACCGAGCAGTACTTC
17	TRBD1	NA	TRBV6-2/TRBV6-3	TRBJ2-7	CASSYGIWQGDPYEQYF	TGTGCCAGCAGTTACGGGATCTGGCAGGGGGACCCCTACGAGCAGTACTTC
12	NA	NA	TRBV3-1/TRBV3-2	TRBJ2-1	CASSPGPSEQFF	TGTGCCAGCAGCCCTGGCCCCAGTGAGCAGTTCTTC
16	TRBD2	NA	TRBV5-4	TRBJ2-1	CASSFGLADSYNEQFF	TGTGCCAGCAGCTTTGGACTAGCTGACTCCTACAATGAGCAGTTCTTC
14	TRBD2	NA	TRBV4-2	TRBJ2-7	CASSLGLERAEQYF	TGTGCCAGCAGCCTTGGACTAGAGAGGGCCGAGCAGTACTTC
16	TRBD1	NA	TRBV19	TRBJ2-3	CASSPDRSGYTDTQYF	TGTGCCAGTAGTCCGGACAGGAGCGGTTACACAGATACGCAGTATTTT
15	TRBD2	NA	TRBV28	TRBJ2-2	CASSSAGGGTGELFF	TGTGCCAGCAGTTCTGCGGGGGGAGGCACCGGGGAGCTGTTTTTT
15	TRBD1	NA	TRBV9	TRBJ2-5	CASSVEPGGKETQYF	TGTGCCAGCAGCGTAGAGCCAGGGGGCAAGGAGACCCAGTACTTC
13	TRBD1	NA	TRBV24-1	TRBJ1-5	CATGGTDDQPQHF	TGTGCCACCGGAGGGACAGACGATCAGCCCCAGCATTTT
13	NA	once	TRBV29-1	TRBJ2-7	CSVGLLGDYEQYF	TGCAGCGTTGGACTACTGGGTGACTACGAGCAGTACTTC